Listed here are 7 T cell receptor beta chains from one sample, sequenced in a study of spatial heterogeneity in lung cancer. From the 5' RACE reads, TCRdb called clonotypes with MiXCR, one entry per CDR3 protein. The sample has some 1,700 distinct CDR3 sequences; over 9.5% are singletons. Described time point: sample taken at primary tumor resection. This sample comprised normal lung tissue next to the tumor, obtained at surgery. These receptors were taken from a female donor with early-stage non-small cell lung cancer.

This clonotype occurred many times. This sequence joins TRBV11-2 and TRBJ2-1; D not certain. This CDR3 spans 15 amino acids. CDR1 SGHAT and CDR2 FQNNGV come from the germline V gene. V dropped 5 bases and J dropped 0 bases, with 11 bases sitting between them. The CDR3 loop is CASSNSRGSYNEQFF. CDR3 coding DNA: TGTGCCAGCAGCAATAGCCGCGGCTCCTACAATGAGCAGTTCTTC. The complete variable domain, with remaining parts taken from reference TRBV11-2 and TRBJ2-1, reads EAGVAQSPRYKIIEKRQSVAFWCNPISGHATLYWYQQILGQGPKLLIQFQNNGVVDDSQLPKDRFSAERLKGVDSTLKIQPAKLEDSAVYLCASSNSRGSYNEQFFGPGTRLTVL.

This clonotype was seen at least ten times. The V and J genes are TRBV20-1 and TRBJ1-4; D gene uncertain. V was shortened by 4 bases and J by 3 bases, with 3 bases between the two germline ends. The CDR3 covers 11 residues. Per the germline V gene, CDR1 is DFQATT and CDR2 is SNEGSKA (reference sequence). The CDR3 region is CSAKANEKLFF. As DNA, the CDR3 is TGCAGTGCTAAAGCTAATGAAAAACTGTTTTTT.

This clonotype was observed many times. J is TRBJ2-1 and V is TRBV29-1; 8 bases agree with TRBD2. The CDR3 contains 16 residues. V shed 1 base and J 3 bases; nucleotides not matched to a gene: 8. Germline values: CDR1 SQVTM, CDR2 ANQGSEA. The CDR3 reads CSVEGGASGSYNEQFF. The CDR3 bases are TGCAGCGTTGAAGGTGGCGCCAGCGGGAGCTACAATGAGCAGTTCTTC.

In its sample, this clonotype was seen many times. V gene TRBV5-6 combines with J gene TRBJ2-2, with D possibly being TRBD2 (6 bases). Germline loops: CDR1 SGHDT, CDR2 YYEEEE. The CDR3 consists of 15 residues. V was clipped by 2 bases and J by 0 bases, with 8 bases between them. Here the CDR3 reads CASSLRDSNTGELFF. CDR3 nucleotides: TGTGCCAGCAGCTTACGGGACTCGAACACCGGGGAGCTGTTTTTT.

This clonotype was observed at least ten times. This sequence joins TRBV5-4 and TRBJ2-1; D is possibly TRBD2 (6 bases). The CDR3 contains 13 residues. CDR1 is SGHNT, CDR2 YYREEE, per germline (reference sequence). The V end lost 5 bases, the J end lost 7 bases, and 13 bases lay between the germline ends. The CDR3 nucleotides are TGTGCCAGCAGGGTGGGGGGTAGGAATGAGCAGTTCTTC. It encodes CASRVGGRNEQFF.

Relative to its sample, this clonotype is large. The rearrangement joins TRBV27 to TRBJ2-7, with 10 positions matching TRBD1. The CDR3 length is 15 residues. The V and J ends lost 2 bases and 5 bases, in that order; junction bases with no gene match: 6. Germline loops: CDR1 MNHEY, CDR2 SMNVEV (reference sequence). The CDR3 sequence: CASSLRQGAFHEQYF. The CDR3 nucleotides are TGTGCCAGCAGTTTAAGACAGGGGGCGTTCCACGAGCAGTACTTC.

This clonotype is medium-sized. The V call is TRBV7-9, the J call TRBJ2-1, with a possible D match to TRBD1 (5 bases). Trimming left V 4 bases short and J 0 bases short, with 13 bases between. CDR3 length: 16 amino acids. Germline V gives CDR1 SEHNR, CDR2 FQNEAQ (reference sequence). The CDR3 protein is CASSSVFGASYNEQFF. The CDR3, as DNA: TGTGCCAGCAGCTCAGTGTTTGGGGCCTCCTACAATGAGCAGTTCTTC. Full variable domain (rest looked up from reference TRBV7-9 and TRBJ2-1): DTGVSQNPRHKITKRGQNVTFRCDPISEHNRLYWYRQTLGQGPEFLTYFQNEAQLEKSRLLSDRFSAERPKGSFSTLEIQRTEQGDSAMYLCASSSVFGASYNEQFFGPGTRLTVL.